The 17 T cell receptor beta chains given below trace back to one sample, sequenced in a study of cytomegalovirus exposure and HLA in healthy donors. PCR primers comprised 60 Vbeta and 13 Jbeta primers. TCRdb keeps only in-frame clones here, not all; method: immunoSEQ multiplex PCR. The sample has 140,000 to 150,000 clones, around four fifths seen once. The source material was PBMCs. The source is a male donor in good health and CMV-seronegative.

The V gene is TRBV5-1, the J gene TRBJ2-2, with 9 positions matching TRBD2. The germline V gene encodes CDR1 SGHRS and CDR2 YFSETQ. Trimming removed 4 bases from V and 2 bases from J; junction bases left unmatched: 6. This CDR3 spans 16 amino acids. The CDR3 region is CASSEIAGVNTGELFF. The CDR3 DNA is TGCGCCAGCAGCGAAATAGCGGGAGTAAACACCGGGGAGCTGTTTTTT. Supplemented by reference TRBV5-1 and TRBJ2-2, the full variable domain reads KAGVTQTPRYLIKTRGQQVTLSCSPISGHRSVSWYQQTPGQGLQFLFEYFSETQRNKGNFPGRFSGRQFSNSRSEMNVSTLELGDSALYLCASSEIAGVNTGELFFGEGSRLTVL.

This chain connects TRBV7-9 to TRBJ1-1, with 8 bases fitting TRBD1. The length of the CDR3 is 14 residues. V lost 2 bases and J lost 5; bases outside the gene matches: 4. CDR1 is SEHNR, CDR2 FQNEAQ, per germline (reference sequence). CDR3 protein: CASSLQGAETEAFF. Here the CDR3 DNA reads TGTGCCAGCAGCTTACAGGGGGCAGAAACTGAAGCTTTCTTT.

The rearrangement links TRBV7-9 to TRBJ1-2; D is undetermined. The CDR3 has 14 residues. The V end lost 5 bases, the J end lost 1 base, and 11 bases lay between the germline ends. Germline V CDR1 and CDR2: SEHNR, FQNEAQ (reference sequence). The CDR3 is CASSGEGYNYGYTF. The CDR3 nucleotides are TGTGCCAGCAGCGGAGAGGGTTATAACTATGGCTACACCTTC.

Here the CDR3 DNA reads TGTGCCAGCACCAGGGCCCCCCAAGAGACCCAGTACTTC. Amino acid sequence: CASTRAPQETQYF. The rearrangement uses TRBV6-6 and TRBJ2-5, with D possibly TRBD1 on 5 matching bases. The V end was cut by 7 bases, the J end by 1 base, with 10 bases between. CDR1 is MNHNY, CDR2 SVGAGI, per germline (reference sequence). The CDR3 length is 13 residues.

The chain has TRBV30 and TRBJ2-7; weak D call: TRBD1 (5 bases). With 0 bases removed from V and 5 bases from J, the gap between germline ends came to 11 bases. The germline gives CDR1 GTSNPN, CDR2 SVGIG (reference sequence). The length of the CDR3 is 13 residues. CDR3 nucleotide sequence: TGTGCCTGGAGTGTCGCAGGGCACCACGAGCAGTACTTC. Translation: CAWSVAGHHEQYF.

Written as DNA, the CDR3 is TGTGCCAGCAGCTTAACGGGGGGCGAGCAGTACTTC. This gives the protein CASSLTGGEQYF. The genes are TRBV7-3 and TRBJ2-7, with D maybe TRBD2 (6 bases). This CDR3 spans 12 amino acids. The V and J ends lost 0 bases and 6 bases respectively, with 6 bases between them. Germline CDR1 and CDR2: SGHTA and FQGTGA. Looking up the rest from reference TRBV7-3 and TRBJ2-7 gives the full variable domain: GAGVSQTPSNKVTEKGKYVELRCDPISGHTALYWYRQSLGQGPEFLIYFQGTGAADDSGLPNDRFFAVRPEGSVSTLKIQRTERGDSAVYLCASSLTGGEQYFGPGTRLTVT.

This clone was observed a single time. V and J are TRBV9 and TRBJ2-5; TRBD2 matches 12 bases. Trimming removed 3 bases from V and 4 bases from J; junction bases left unmatched: 4. Germline V gene sequence: CDR1 SGDLS, CDR2 YYNGEE. The CDR3 sequence is 15 residues long. CDR3 region: CASSGGLAGRETQYF. The DNA of the CDR3 is TGTGCCAGCAGCGGGGGACTAGCGGGTAGAGAGACCCAGTACTTC. The full variable domain, with the rest looked up from reference TRBV9 and TRBJ2-5, is DSGVTQTPKHLITATGQRVTLRCSPRSGDLSVYWYQQSLDQGLQFLIQYYNGEERAKGNILERFSAQQFPDLHSELNLSSLELGDSALYFCASSGGLAGRETQYFGPGTRLLVL.

The J gene is TRBJ2-7, the V gene TRBV2; D perhaps matches TRBD2 (5 bases). The CDR3 runs to 15 residues. V dropped 6 bases and J dropped 0 bases, with 15 bases sitting between them. Germline assignment: CDR1 SNHLY and CDR2 FYNNEI. This chain's CDR3 is CASSQRGRVSYEQYF. CDR3 DNA sequence: TGTGCCAGCAGCCAGAGAGGGCGAGTCTCCTACGAGCAGTACTTC. The whole variable domain, remainder taken from reference TRBV2 and TRBJ2-7, is EPEVTQTPSHQVTQMGQEVILRCVPISNHLYFYWYRQILGQKVEFLVSFYNNEISEKSEIFDDQFSVERPDGSNFTLKIRSTKLEDSAMYFCASSQRGRVSYEQYFGPGTRLTVT.

The CDR3 DNA is TGCGCCAGCAGCTTGGCCACTGGGGGCGGTCAGCCCCAGCATTTT. It is translated as CASSLATGGGQPQHF. This chain joins TRBV5-1 and TRBJ1-5; TRBD1 might be the D (6 bases). The V gene's germline CDR1 is SGHRS and CDR2 YFSETQ. There are 15 residues in the CDR3. Trimming took off 0 bases at V and 6 bases at J, with 13 bases between the two ends.

This chain uses TRBV18 with TRBJ2-3, with D possibly being TRBD1 (5 bases). The germline V and J ends were trimmed by 3 bases and 2 bases, with 12 bases remaining between them. Germline V gene sequence: CDR1 KGHSH, CDR2 LQKENI. CDR3 length equals 15 residues. CDR3 nucleotide sequence: TGTGCCAGCTCACCGGGTCAGGGCCCCACAGATACGCAGTATTTT. Translating it yields CASSPGQGPTDTQYF.

This clone showed up just once. The rearrangement joins TRBV5-4 to TRBJ2-3; D is uncertain. Germline-derived CDR1 and CDR2 are SGHNT and YYREEE (reference sequence). V was clipped by 4 bases and J by 5 bases, with 14 bases between them. The CDR3 is 14 residues long. CDR3 nucleotides: TGTGCCAGCAGCGAGAGGATAGTACGAGATACGCAGTATTTT. Its translation: CASSERIVRDTQYF.

This chain links TRBV7-8 with TRBJ1-4; D is undetermined. Trimming left V 5 bases short and J 4 bases short, with 14 bases between. The CDR3 totals 15 residues. CDR1 is SGHVS, CDR2 FQNEAQ, per germline. The CDR3 coding sequence is TGTGCCAGCAGCCCCCCCGGAGGGCTTAATGAAAAACTGTTTTTT. It yields the protein CASSPPGGLNEKLFF.

This chain links TRBV2 with TRBJ2-1; D is ambiguous. Germline assignment: CDR1 SNHLY and CDR2 FYNNEI. V lost 2 bases to trimming and J lost 8 bases, with 16 bases between them. CDR3 length: 15 residues. The CDR3 reads CASSEKENVRHEQFF. CDR3 DNA sequence: TGTGCCAGCAGTGAAAAGGAGAACGTGCGCCATGAGCAGTTCTTC.

This chain links TRBV27 with TRBJ1-1; D ambiguous. Germline V gene data show CDR1 as MNHEY and CDR2 as SMNVEV (reference sequence). This CDR3 comprises 13 residues. Trimming stripped 4 bases from V and 0 bases from J, with 6 bases between. For the CDR3, the DNA is TGTGCCAGCAGTTCGACATTGAACACTGAAGCTTTCTTT. Encoded protein: CASSSTLNTEAFF.

The gene calls are TRBV14 and TRBJ1-1; D unresolved. The CDR3 sequence is 15 residues long. Between the trimmed V and J ends, which lost 3 bases and 3 bases, there was a span of 14 bases. The germline V gene has CDR1 SGHDN and CDR2 FVKESK. The CDR3: CASSHGGRRYTEAFF. CDR3 coding DNA: TGTGCCAGCAGCCACGGTGGACGGAGGTACACTGAAGCTTTCTTT.

This chain joins TRBV4-2 and TRBJ2-3; 11 bases map to TRBD2. V dropped 2 bases and J dropped 5; count of bases not matched to a gene: 3. Germline assignment: CDR1 LGHNA and CDR2 YNFKEQ. The CDR3 totals 15 residues. The CDR3 spells CASSQISGGGDTQYF. CDR3 DNA: TGTGCCAGCAGCCAAATTAGCGGGGGGGGAGATACGCAGTATTTT.

The V gene is TRBV7-9, the J gene TRBJ2-7; 7 bases map to TRBD2. The CDR3 consists of 16 residues. CDR1 SEHNR and CDR2 FQNEAQ come from the germline V gene (reference sequence). V dropped 2 bases and J dropped 2; count of bases not matched to a gene: 9. CDR3 sequence reads: CASSLLGRESTYEQYF. The CDR3 nucleotides are TGTGCCAGCAGCTTATTGGGGCGGGAGTCTACCTACGAGCAGTACTTC.